The 2 T cell receptor beta chains below were found in one sample sequenced in a study of T-cell reconstitution after alpha-beta-depleted transplantation in children. TCRbeta library preparation incorporated unique molecular identifiers. MiXCR was run by TCRdb on the PCR reads, yielding one entry per CDR3 protein. The sample yields about 830,000 distinct CDR3 sequences, roughly 15% seen once. Sequencing was performed on PBMCs, mostly from graft donor cells, taken 360 days after TCRalphabeta/CD19-depleted stem cell transplant. Every receptor here comes from a male patient between 10 and 17 years old who had a stem cell transplant for acute lymphoblastic leukemia, so the T cells may come from the graft donor.

V is TRBV24-1 and J is TRBJ2-2; 8 bases match TRBD2. The CDR3 length is 19 residues. Germline CDR1 reads KGHDR; CDR2 reads SFDVKD. J was trimmed by 5 bases and V by 3 bases; bases with no gene match: 16. CDR3 sequence reads: CATSDPIKERETATGELFF. CDR3 bases: TGTGCCACCAGTGATCCTATTAAGGAGCGGGAGACGGCGACCGGGGAGCTGTTTTTT.

In its sample, this clonotype was seen a few times. The gene calls are TRBV2 and TRBJ1-1; D is unclear. Germline CDR1 and CDR2: SNHLY and FYNNEI. Trimming pared 4 bases from V and 5 bases from J, leaving 14 bases between. CDR3 length: 14 amino acids. The CDR3 spells CASSGTEIRTEAFF. CDR3 in DNA: TGTGCCAGCAGTGGCACAGAGATTAGGACTGAAGCTTTCTTT.